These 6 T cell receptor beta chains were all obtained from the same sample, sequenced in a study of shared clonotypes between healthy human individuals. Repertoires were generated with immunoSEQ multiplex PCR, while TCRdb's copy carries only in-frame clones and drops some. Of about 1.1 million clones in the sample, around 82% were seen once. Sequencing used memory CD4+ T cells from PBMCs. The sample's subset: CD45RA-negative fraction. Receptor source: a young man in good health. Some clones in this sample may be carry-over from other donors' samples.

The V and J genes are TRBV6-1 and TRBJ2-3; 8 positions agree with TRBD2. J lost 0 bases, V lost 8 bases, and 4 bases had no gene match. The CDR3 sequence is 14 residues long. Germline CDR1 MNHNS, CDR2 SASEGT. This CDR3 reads CASGASGSTDTQYF. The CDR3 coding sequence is TGTGCCAGCGGAGCTAGCGGGAGCACAGATACGCAGTATTTT.

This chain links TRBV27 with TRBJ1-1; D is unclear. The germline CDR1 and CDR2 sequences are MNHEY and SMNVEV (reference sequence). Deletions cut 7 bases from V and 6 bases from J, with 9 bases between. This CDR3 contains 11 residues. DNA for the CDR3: TGTGCCAGCACTGGGAGGGCTGAAGCTTTCTTT. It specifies CASTGRAEAFF.

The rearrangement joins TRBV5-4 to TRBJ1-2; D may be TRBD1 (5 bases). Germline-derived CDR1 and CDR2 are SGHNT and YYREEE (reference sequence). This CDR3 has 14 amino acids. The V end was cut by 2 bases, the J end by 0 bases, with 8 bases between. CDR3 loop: CASSLQAPNYGYTF. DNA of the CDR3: TGTGCCAGCAGCTTACAGGCCCCTAACTATGGCTACACCTTC.

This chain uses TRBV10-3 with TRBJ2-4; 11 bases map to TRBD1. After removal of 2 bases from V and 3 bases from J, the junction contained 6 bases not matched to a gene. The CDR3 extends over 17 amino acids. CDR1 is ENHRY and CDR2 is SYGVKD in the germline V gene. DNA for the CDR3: TGTGCCATCAGTGAGGGACAGGGGGCGAGTGGCAAAAACATTCAGTACTTC. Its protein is CAISEGQGASGKNIQYF.

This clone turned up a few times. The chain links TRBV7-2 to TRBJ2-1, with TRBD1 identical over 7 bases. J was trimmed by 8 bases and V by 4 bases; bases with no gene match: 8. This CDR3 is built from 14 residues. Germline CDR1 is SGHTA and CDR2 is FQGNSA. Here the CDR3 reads CASSSRTGMDEQFF. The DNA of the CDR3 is TGTGCCAGCAGCTCCCGGACAGGAATGGATGAGCAGTTCTTC. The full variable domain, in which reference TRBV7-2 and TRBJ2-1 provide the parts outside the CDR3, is GAGVSQSPSNKVTEKGKDVELRCDPISGHTALYWYRQSLGQGLEFLIYFQGNSAPDKSGLPSDRFSAERTGGSVSTLTIQRTQQEDSAVYLCASSSRTGMDEQFFGPGTRLTVL.

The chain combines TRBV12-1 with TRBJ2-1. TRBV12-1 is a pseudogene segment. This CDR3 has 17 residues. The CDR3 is CASSFSPDTGVYNEQFF. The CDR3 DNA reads TGTGCCAGCAGCTTTTCACCTGACACTGGGGTGTACAATGAGCAGTTCTTC.